The 24 T cell receptor beta chains below come from one sample, sequenced in a study of shared clonotypes between healthy human individuals. Cells designated naive CD8 were CD45RO-negative and were positively selected for CCR7, with terminally differentiated effector memory CD45RA+ cells excluded. This table comes from immunoSEQ multiplex PCR, and its TCRdb copy is limited to in-frame clones, with some not included. The data contain 1.5 million to 2.5 million clones, 85% to 95% of them singletons. What was sequenced was naive CD8+ T cells sorted from blood. The receptor set was obtained from a young man in good health.

The genes are TRBV27 and TRBJ2-3; 9 positions match TRBD2. The V and J ends lost 2 bases and 2 bases, in that order; junction bases with no gene match: 5. This CDR3 spans 16 amino acids. Germline V gene lookup returns CDR1 MNHEY and CDR2 SMNVEV (reference sequence). CDR3 DNA sequence: TGTGCCAGCAGTTTAACAGCGGGAGGCCTCACAGATACGCAGTATTTT. Translation: CASSLTAGGLTDTQYF.

This rearrangement joins TRBV5-1 to TRBJ2-7; the match to TRBD1 covers 10 bases. V lost 7 bases to trimming and J lost 6 bases; unmatched junction nucleotides: 16. Germline CDR1 reads SGHRS; CDR2 reads YFSETQ. This CDR3 has 16 residues. The CDR3 region has the DNA TGCGCCAGCTCGGAAGGGAGACGGACAGGGGGAATCGAGCAGTACTTC. Translated, it gives CASSEGRRTGGIEQYF.

Notes on this clone: Additional DNA sequences in this sample encode the identical CDR3. The CDR3, as DNA: TGTGCCAGCAGCTTGTGGGTCCCGAACACCGGGGAGCTGTTTTTT. Translated, it gives CASSLWVPNTGELFF. The chain couples TRBV5-6 to TRBJ2-2; D call uncertain. The CDR3 has 15 amino acids. Germline CDR1 and CDR2: SGHDT and YYEEEE. V gave up 1 base and J gave up 0 bases, with 7 bases separating them.

This clone is a singleton in its sample. The chain combines TRBV13 with TRBJ2-7; 8 bases match TRBD2. The CDR3 consists of 15 residues. Trimming cost V 5 bases and J 2 bases; bases outside gene matches: 8. Germline V lookup: CDR1 PRHDT, CDR2 FYEKMQ (reference sequence). CDR3: CASSISGTRAYEQYF. The CDR3 nucleotides are TGTGCCAGCAGCATCTCCGGGACTAGAGCCTACGAGCAGTACTTC.

This clone was observed a single time. V is TRBV7-6 and J is TRBJ1-5, with a tentative D call TRBD1 (5 bases). The CDR3 length is 13 residues. The V end was cut by 5 bases, the J end by 7 bases, with 12 bases between. Germline V gene sequence: CDR1 SGHVS, CDR2 FNYEAQ. The chain's CDR3 is CASSAGGGQPQHF. CDR3 DNA: TGTGCCAGCAGCGCGGGGGGTGGACAGCCCCAGCATTTT.

V and J are TRBV13 and TRBJ1-1; TRBD1 might be the D (5 bases). V was shortened by 0 bases and J by 4 bases, with 12 bases between the two germline ends. The CDR3 runs to 15 residues. Per germline, CDR1 PRHDT and CDR2 FYEKMQ (reference sequence). The CDR3 loop is CASSLGGRAGTEAFF. CDR3 sequence (DNA): TGTGCCAGCAGCTTAGGAGGCAGGGCTGGCACTGAAGCTTTCTTT.

The chain joins TRBV27 to TRBJ1-5, with 8 bases that match TRBD1. CDR1 and CDR2 from the germline V gene are MNHEY and SMNVEV (reference sequence). The ends lost 3 bases at V and 3 bases at J; junction bases unmatched: 4. The CDR3 is made up of 15 amino acids. The CDR3 sequence: CASSFSGGTNQPQHF. The CDR3 DNA reads as TGTGCCAGCAGTTTCTCAGGGGGCACCAATCAGCCCCAGCATTTT.

V is TRBV27 and J is TRBJ1-1, with a tentative D call TRBD1 (5 bases). Trimming cost V 5 bases and J 5 bases, with 15 bases left between them. The CDR3 length is 14 residues. Germline V gene sequence: CDR1 MNHEY, CDR2 SMNVEV (reference sequence). The chain's CDR3 is CASSPQGVRTEAFF. CDR3 bases: TGTGCCAGCAGTCCCCAGGGAGTAAGGACTGAAGCTTTCTTT.

This chain links TRBV27 with TRBJ1-1; D is possibly TRBD1 (5 bases). The CDR3 is 15 amino acids. V was trimmed by 4 bases and J by 3 bases, leaving 15 bases between them. CDR1 is MNHEY and CDR2 is SMNVEV in the germline V gene (reference sequence). The DNA for the CDR3 is TGTGCCAGCAGTTGGACGCCCGGAGGGGACACTGAAGCTTTCTTT. Encoded protein: CASSWTPGGDTEAFF.

The chain carries TRBV6-6 and TRBJ2-5, with 9 bases matching TRBD1. The V gene's germline CDR1 is MNHNY and CDR2 SVGAGI (reference sequence). V was pared by 2 bases and J by 1 base, with 2 bases of the junction left unmatched. This CDR3 spans 15 amino acids. In nucleotides, the CDR3 is TGTGCCAGCAGTTACGCGGGACAGGGCCAAGAGACCCAGTACTTC. It encodes CASSYAGQGQETQYF.

On this clone itself: Within the sample, other DNA sequences also encode this same CDR3. The chain employs TRBV29-1 and TRBJ1-1; D gene ambiguous. The CDR3 is 11 residues long. V lost 6 bases, J lost 4 bases, and 9 bases lay in between. Germline CDR1 SQVTM, CDR2 ANQGSEA. The CDR3 spells CSVSRGTEAFF. The DNA of the CDR3 is TGCAGCGTCTCCCGGGGCACTGAAGCTTTCTTT. The whole variable domain, filled in from reference TRBV29-1 and TRBJ1-1, reads SAVISQKPSRDICQRGTSLTIQCQVDSQVTMMFWYRQQPGQSLTLIATANQGSEATYESGFVIDKFPISRPNLTFSTLTVSNMSPEDSSIYLCSVSRGTEAFFGQGTRLTVV.

The chain combines TRBV6-1 with TRBJ2-5; 10 bases align to TRBD1. Germline V gene lookup returns CDR1 MNHNS and CDR2 SASEGT. The CDR3 contains 15 residues. V trimming: 4 bases; J trimming: 5 bases; junction bases outside the gene matches: 7. CDR3: CASSGGTGALETQYF. The CDR3 DNA reads TGTGCCAGCAGTGGTGGGACAGGGGCCCTGGAGACCCAGTACTTC.

The CDR3 here is CAWSVLGLAGNEQFF. CDR3 coding DNA: TGTGCCTGGAGTGTACTGGGACTAGCGGGGAATGAGCAGTTCTTC. The V and J genes are TRBV30 and TRBJ2-1; 13 nucleotides align to TRBD2. J was trimmed by 7 bases and V by 0 bases; bases with no gene match: 3. CDR3 length equals 15 residues. From germline, CDR1 is GTSNPN and CDR2 SVGIG (reference sequence).

This chain joins TRBV4-2 and TRBJ2-1; 7 bases match TRBD2. The CDR3 runs to 16 residues. V dropped 1 base and J dropped 4; count of bases not matched to a gene: 7. Germline assignment: CDR1 LGHNA and CDR2 YNFKEQ. Written as DNA, the CDR3 is TGTGCCAGCAGCCAAGCGGCGGGAGAAGGTTACAATGAGCAGTTCTTC. Translating gives CASSQAAGEGYNEQFF.

The V and J genes are TRBV30 and TRBJ1-1, with no clear D. Deletions cut 0 bases from V and 3 bases from J, with 11 bases between. The CDR3 loop spans 14 amino acids. Germline loops: CDR1 GTSNPN, CDR2 SVGIG (reference sequence). In DNA, the CDR3 is TGTGCCTGGAGTGTACTGGGGAGGTACACTGAAGCTTTCTTT. The encoded protein is CAWSVLGRYTEAFF.

Of note for this clone: This sample also contains other DNA sequences that code for the same CDR3. The chain employs TRBV9 and TRBJ2-1; 8 nucleotides match TRBD2. Looked up from germline, CDR1 is SGDLS and CDR2 is YYNGEE. With V trimmed by 1 base and J by 4 bases, 7 bases remained unmatched. CDR3 size: 16 residues. CDR3 DNA: TGTGCCAGCAGCGTAACTAGCGGTGGGGCTTACAATGAGCAGTTCTTC. Translating it yields CASSVTSGGAYNEQFF.

V and J are TRBV6-1 and TRBJ2-1; 8 bases match TRBD2. The V segment lost 3 bases and the J segment 6 bases; nucleotides outside the gene matches: 7. Germline lookup yields CDR1 MNHNS and CDR2 SASEGT. There are 15 residues in the CDR3. The CDR3 loop reads CASSDRTAGVNEQFF. The CDR3 nucleotides are TGTGCCAGCAGTGACCGGACAGCGGGGGTCAATGAGCAGTTCTTC.

The chain is built from TRBV7-9 and TRBJ1-3, with D tentatively TRBD1 (5 bases). Germline CDR1 and CDR2: SEHNR and FQNEAQ (reference sequence). V shed 4 bases and J shed 0 bases, with 10 bases lying between them. The length of the CDR3 is 15 residues. This CDR3 reads CASSSTVFSGNTIYF. CDR3 in DNA: TGTGCCAGCAGCTCGACAGTCTTCTCTGGAAACACCATATATTTT.

The V call is TRBV9, the J call TRBJ2-3; TRBD2 might be the D (6 bases). The CDR3 runs to 12 residues. Trimming stripped 0 bases from V and 12 bases from J, with 11 bases between. Germline CDR1 SGDLS, CDR2 YYNGEE. CDR3 in DNA: TGTGCCAGCAGCGTAGAGGCGGGATCCCAGTATTTT. Protein sequence: CASSVEAGSQYF.

The genes are TRBV7-9 and TRBJ1-2; the D gene is possibly TRBD1 (5 bases). V gave up 0 bases and J gave up 4 bases, with 9 bases separating them. The germline gives CDR1 SEHNR, CDR2 FQNEAQ (reference sequence). This CDR3 is built from 14 residues. CDR3 bases: TGTGCCAGCAGCTTAGCGCAGGGAACCTATGGCTACACCTTC. Residues: CASSLAQGTYGYTF. The variable domain in full, completed from reference TRBV7-9 and TRBJ1-2, reads DTGVSQNPRHKITKRGQNVTFRCDPISEHNRLYWYRQTLGQGPEFLTYFQNEAQLEKSRLLSDRFSAERPKGSFSTLEIQRTEQGDSAMYLCASSLAQGTYGYTFGSGTRLTVV.

The chain employs TRBV29-1 and TRBJ2-7; either TRBD1 or TRBD2 may fit D (5 bases each). The CDR3 loop spans 12 amino acids. In germline, CDR1 is SQVTM, CDR2 ANQGSEA. V gave up 7 bases and J gave up 2 bases, with 12 bases separating them. The DNA for the CDR3 is TGCAGCGGTGGGCCGGGACCCTACGAGCAGTACTTC. This translates into CSGGPGPYEQYF.

For this clone: Other nucleotide sequences from this sample produce the same CDR3. Here the CDR3 reads CASSFRGLAGNNEQFF. The CDR3 coding sequence is TGTGCCAGCAGCTTCAGGGGACTAGCGGGGAACAATGAGCAGTTCTTC. V gene TRBV13 combines with J gene TRBJ2-1, with TRBD2 matching 13 bases. The V segment lost 3 bases and the J segment 5 bases; nucleotides outside the gene matches: 4. Germline V gene data show CDR1 as PRHDT and CDR2 as FYEKMQ (reference sequence). The CDR3 runs to 16 residues.

V gene TRBV14 combines with J gene TRBJ1-1; D not certain. Trimming took off 0 bases at V and 4 bases at J, with 12 bases between the two ends. Per germline, CDR1 SGHDN and CDR2 FVKESK. This CDR3 has 15 amino acids. CDR3 sequence: CASSQEGGRGTEAFF. For the CDR3, the DNA is TGTGCCAGCAGCCAAGAAGGTGGACGGGGCACTGAAGCTTTCTTT.

Only one count was recorded for this clone. The genes are TRBV7-3 and TRBJ1-5; TRBD1 matches 7 bases. Trimming at V came to 4 bases and at J to 3 bases, leaving 6 bases not matched to a gene. This CDR3 is 15 amino acids long. Germline loops: CDR1 SGHTA, CDR2 FQGTGA. CDR3 loop: CASSSNRGPNQPQHF. DNA for the CDR3: TGTGCCAGCAGCTCAAACAGGGGCCCCAATCAGCCCCAGCATTTT.